One and the same sample provided the 8 T cell receptor beta chains below, sequenced in a study of T cell responses to AZD1222 COVID-19 vaccine. TCRdb's copy holds only in-frame clones and misses some; the assay was immunoSEQ multiplex PCR. This table holds roughly 140,000 clones, about 88% found once. The sequencing here drew on peripheral blood, taken on day 0 of AZD1222 vaccination. These receptor sequences come from an adult in good health.

This chain connects TRBV5-5 to TRBJ1-1; no definite D call. Trimming shortened V by 0 bases and J by 6 bases, and 12 bases separated the two germline ends. Germline CDR1 and CDR2: SGHKS and YYEKEE (reference sequence). The CDR3 spans 14 residues. The chain's CDR3 is CASSLEAWKPEAFF. CDR3 sequence (DNA): TGTGCCAGCAGCTTGGAGGCGTGGAAGCCTGAAGCTTTCTTT. The entire variable domain, with the rest obtained from reference TRBV5-5 and TRBJ1-1, is as follows: DAGVTQSPTHLIKTRGQQVTLRCSPISGHKSVSWYQQVLGQGPQFIFQYYEKEERGRGNFPDRFSARQFPNYSSELNVNALLLGDSALYLCASSLEAWKPEAFFGQGTRLTVV.

The chain has TRBV6-5 and TRBJ1-5; no definite D call. The V gene lost 8 bases and the J gene lost 6 bases, with 20 bases spanning the gap. CDR3 length: 15 amino acids. Germline loops: CDR1 MNHEY, CDR2 SVGAGI. The CDR3 reads CASGLEGGSSQPQHF. The DNA of the CDR3 is TGTGCCAGCGGGCTGGAGGGAGGTTCAAGTCAGCCCCAGCATTTT.

The chain uses TRBV2 and TRBJ1-6; the D is unclear. Trimming removed 6 bases from V and 7 bases from J, with 13 bases in between. CDR1 and CDR2 from the germline V gene are SNHLY and FYNNEI. The CDR3 sequence is 14 residues long. The CDR3 coding sequence is TGTGCCAGCAGGGGGATTGGACTGAATTCACCCCTCCACTTT. This encodes CASRGIGLNSPLHF.

The rearrangement links TRBV5-6 to TRBJ1-4, with D possibly being TRBD1 (5 bases). The V gene lost 1 base and the J gene lost 8 bases, with 18 bases spanning the gap. Germline V gene lookup returns CDR1 SGHDT and CDR2 YYEEEE. The CDR3 covers 16 residues. The DNA for the CDR3 is TGTGCCAGCAGCTTGAGGGGTACCGAGGTTCGGGAAAAACTGTTTTTT. As protein: CASSLRGTEVREKLFF.

J is TRBJ2-5 and V is TRBV7-9; D not resolved. Germline values: CDR1 SEHNR, CDR2 FQNEAQ (reference sequence). V lost 7 bases, J lost 5 bases, and 8 bases lay in between. The CDR3 consists of 11 residues. CDR3: CASTAVETQYF. The CDR3 bases are TGTGCCAGCACCGCGGTGGAGACCCAGTACTTC.

The CDR3: CASKVYNSPLHF. The CDR3 DNA sequence: TGTGCCAGCAAGGTCTATAATTCACCCCTCCACTTT. The gene calls are TRBV2 and TRBJ1-6; D gene ambiguous. Trimming took off 7 bases at V and 3 bases at J, with 4 bases between the two ends. CDR1 and CDR2 (germline): SNHLY, FYNNEI. The CDR3 length is 12 residues.

The chain links TRBV4-1 to TRBJ1-3; D gene uncertain. The V gene lost 1 base and the J gene lost 0 bases, with 13 bases spanning the gap. The CDR3 has 17 amino acids. Germline CDR1 reads MGHRA; CDR2 reads YSYEKL. The CDR3 coding sequence is TGCGCCAGCAGCCAAGTTAAGGAGCCCTACTCTGGAAACACCATATATTTT. Amino acids: CASSQVKEPYSGNTIYF.

This clone was seen only a few times. The rearrangement links TRBV2 to TRBJ1-2; 9 nucleotides agree with TRBD1. The CDR3 covers 16 residues. The germline gives CDR1 SNHLY, CDR2 FYNNEI. V gave up 6 bases and J gave up 0 bases; unmatched junction bases: 8. The CDR3 DNA reads TGTGCCAGCAGCCACGGGACAGGGCCAGCTAACTATGGCTACACCTTC. Its translation: CASSHGTGPANYGYTF. The entire variable domain, with the rest obtained from reference TRBV2 and TRBJ1-2, is as follows: EPEVTQTPSHQVTQMGQEVILRCVPISNHLYFYWYRQILGQKVEFLVSFYNNEISEKSEIFDDQFSVERPDGSNFTLKIRSTKLEDSAMYFCASSHGTGPANYGYTFGSGTRLTVV.